This T cell receptor (beta chain) was sequenced for a study of T cell changes during pregnancy in multiple sclerosis. Trimming shortened V by 1 base and J by 6 bases, and 7 bases separated the two germline ends. Per germline, CDR1 SGHAT and CDR2 FQNNGV. This CDR3 has 12 residues. Produced via immunoSEQ multiplex PCR; TCRdb's table is partial and in-frame only. The sample includes about 98,000 clones, 92% of them seen just once. The chain recombines TRBV11-2 with TRBJ2-7; D is uncertain. Here the sequenced sample was peripheral blood, taken after pregnancy. The sequence was obtained from a female donor in good health, enrolled as a control in a pregnancy study. The CDR3 region is CASSLGPLEQYF. The CDR3, as DNA: TGTGCCAGCAGCTTAGGCCCACTCGAGCAGTACTTC.